This TCR beta chain came from a study of tumor and adjacent non-tumor tissue in lung cancer. Across the whole study: About 4.17 million productive TCRbeta reads were obtained per sample on average.

TCRbeta libraries were built with three rounds of nested PCR, modified from ARM-PCR. TCRdb reprocessed the multiplex PCR reads via MiXCR and lists one record per CDR3 protein. The data contain approximately 79,000 distinct CDR3 sequences, about two thirds of them seen just once; the ten biggest clones take up approximately 9%. Of note for this clonotype: Just one base apart from a much larger clone, this may be a read error.

No cell sorting was done before RNA was extracted from the tissue. V lost 6 bases to trimming and J lost 3 bases, with 17 bases between them. Germline assignment: CDR1 MDHEN and CDR2 SYDVKM. The CDR3 has 15 amino acids. The genes are TRBV28 and TRBJ1-2, with unresolved D. Sequencing was carried out using lung tumor tissue. The receptor comes from a woman aged 40 to 50 with non-small cell lung cancer. The DNA for the CDR3 is TGTGCCAGCAGCCTCATGTCGGGCAGTTACTATGGCTACACCTTC. As protein: CASSLMSGSYYGYTF.